The 21 T cell receptor beta chains presented below share a single source sample, sequenced in a study of HIV-infected patients and healthy controls. TCRdb redid the calling of the 5' RACE reads with MiXCR, one entry per CDR3 protein. Of approximately 67,000 distinct CDR3 sequences in the sample, about 17% were seen once. Material for sequencing was CD4+ T cells from blood. Source of these receptors: a human donor in good health.

This chain uses TRBV5-1 with TRBJ1-4, with TRBD1 as a possible D gene (5 bases). Germline V gene data show CDR1 as SGHRS and CDR2 as YFSETQ. Trimming took off 0 bases at V and 8 bases at J, with 11 bases between the two ends. This CDR3 region has 14 residues. CDR3 in amino acids: CASSLEAGDEKLFF. The CDR3 DNA sequence: TGCGCCAGCAGCTTGGAGGCCGGGGACGAAAAACTGTTTTTT.

The V call is TRBV5-1, the J call TRBJ2-1, with a weak D call TRBD1 (5 bases). Germline V gene sequence: CDR1 SGHRS, CDR2 YFSETQ. The CDR3 totals 14 residues. The V and J ends lost 0 bases and 5 bases respectively, with 9 bases between them. CDR3 loop: CASSLGGYNNEQFF. CDR3 bases: TGCGCCAGCAGCTTGGGGGGCTACAACAATGAGCAGTTCTTC.

With respect to this clonotype: Since a much larger clone is just one base distant, this may be a read error. This rearrangement joins TRBV28 to TRBJ2-7; the match to TRBD2 covers 7 bases. The CDR3 is made up of 14 amino acids. Germline V gene data show CDR1 as MDHEN and CDR2 as SYDVKM. CDR3 DNA: TGTGCCAGCATAGGGACTAATCTCCCCTACAAGCAGTACTTC. Translation gives CASIGTNLPYKQYF.

This clonotype was counted between two and nine times. The chain employs TRBV5-1 and TRBJ1-5; D uncertain. Germline values: CDR1 SGHRS, CDR2 YFSETQ. V lost 5 bases, J lost 6 bases, and 12 bases lay in between. This CDR3 spans 13 amino acids. CDR3 residues: CASSRVVGQPQHF. The CDR3 DNA follows: TGCGCCAGCAGTAGGGTTGTTGGTCAGCCCCAGCATTTT.

This clonotype was recorded a few times. DNA of the CDR3: TGTGCCAGCAATTGGGCCGATAGGACTGGAAACACCATATATTTT. Translated: CASNWADRTGNTIYF. The chain recombines TRBV2 with TRBJ1-3; D unresolved. This CDR3 is 15 amino acids long. Trimming shortened V by 7 bases and J by 2 bases, and 15 bases separated the two germline ends. Germline CDR1 reads SNHLY; CDR2 reads FYNNEI.

The rearrangement links TRBV12-3 or TRBV12-4 to TRBJ2-3; weak D call: TRBD2 (6 bases). CDR3 size: 16 residues. Trimming pared 2 bases from V and 3 bases from J, leaving 15 bases between. DNA of the CDR3: TGTGCCAGCAGTTTATGGGTCGGGAGCAGAACAGATACGCAGTATTTT. Amino acids: CASSLWVGSRTDTQYF.

The sample holds many counts of this clonotype. This chain joins TRBV12-3 or TRBV12-4 and TRBJ2-1; TRBD2 matches 7 bases. CDR3 length equals 13 residues. The trim removed 4 bases at V and 8 bases at J, leaving 5 bases unmatched. CDR3 amino acids: CASSSKREDEQFF. The CDR3 DNA sequence: TGTGCCAGCAGTTCAAAGCGGGAAGATGAGCAGTTCTTC.

Only a few counts were recorded for this clonotype. J is TRBJ2-7 and V is TRBV7-2; D is ambiguous. V was cut by 0 bases and J by 5 bases, with 8 bases left in between. CDR1 and CDR2 (germline): SGHTA, FQGNSA. The length of the CDR3 is 13 residues. The CDR3 spells CASSLAARNEQYF. CDR3 DNA: TGTGCCAGCAGCTTAGCGGCCCGGAACGAGCAGTACTTC.

This clonotype was recorded many times. V and J are TRBV24-1 and TRBJ2-1, with D possibly TRBD2 on 5 matching bases. Between the trimmed V and J ends, which lost 3 bases and 6 bases, there was a span of 11 bases. This CDR3 has 14 residues. In germline, CDR1 is KGHDR, CDR2 SFDVKD. The CDR3 sequence: CATSDPGVLNEQFF. As DNA, the CDR3 is TGTGCCACCAGTGATCCCGGGGTACTCAATGAGCAGTTCTTC.

The V gene is TRBV4-3, the J gene TRBJ1-6, with D hard to call. Germline V gives CDR1 LGHNA, CDR2 YSLEER. The CDR3 is 14 amino acids. V was pared by 4 bases and J by 8 bases, with 12 bases between. CDR3: CASSLDIRDSPLHF. The CDR3, as DNA: TGCGCCAGCAGCCTAGACATTCGGGATTCACCCCTCCACTTT.

This clonotype was seen only a few times. This sequence joins TRBV7-2 and TRBJ2-6; 11 nucleotides align to TRBD2. This CDR3 spans 17 amino acids. CDR1 SGHTA and CDR2 FQGNSA come from the germline V gene. With 1 base clipped from V and 1 base from J, the junction kept 0 bases outside the gene matches. The CDR3 loop is CASSLVAGGSGANVLTF. The CDR3 DNA sequence: TGTGCCAGCAGCTTAGTAGCGGGGGGGTCTGGGGCCAACGTCCTGACTTTC.

The sample holds many counts of this clonotype. The chain uses TRBV5-1 and TRBJ2-5; no firm D call. Germline V lookup: CDR1 SGHRS, CDR2 YFSETQ. V dropped 4 bases and J dropped 3 bases, with 19 bases sitting between them. There are 16 residues in the CDR3. The CDR3 DNA reads as TGCGCCAGCAGCCCCTTATCGACGTCCGGAAAAGAGACCCAGTACTTC. This translates into CASSPLSTSGKETQYF. The full variable domain, in which reference TRBV5-1 and TRBJ2-5 provide the parts outside the CDR3, is KAGVTQTPRYLIKTRGQQVTLSCSPISGHRSVSWYQQTPGQGLQFLFEYFSETQRNKGNFPGRFSGRQFSNSRSEMNVSTLELGDSALYLCASSPLSTSGKETQYFGPGTRLLVL.

This clonotype was seen at least ten times. The chain carries TRBV29-1 and TRBJ1-5; 9 bases align to TRBD1. V shed 8 bases and J 4 bases; nucleotides not matched to a gene: 3. CDR1 and CDR2 (germline): SQVTM, ANQGSEA. This CDR3 comprises 12 residues. The CDR3 region has the DNA TGCAGCATCGGGACAGGGAATCAGCCCCAGCATTTT. It yields the protein CSIGTGNQPQHF.

This clonotype was seen a handful of times. V gene TRBV20-1 combines with J gene TRBJ1-1; no reliable D call. V was cut by 3 bases and J by 6 bases, with 14 bases left in between. The CDR3 is 13 residues long. CDR1 is DFQATT and CDR2 is SNEGSKA in the germline V gene (reference sequence). The CDR3 sequence is CSARRHTTPEAFF. The CDR3 DNA reads as TGCAGTGCTAGGAGACATACGACCCCTGAAGCTTTCTTT.

The chain is built from TRBV4-3 and TRBJ2-1, with D maybe TRBD2 (6 bases). V shed 4 bases and J shed 0 bases, with 13 bases lying between them. Germline V gene data show CDR1 as LGHNA and CDR2 as YSLEER. The CDR3 totals 16 residues. The CDR3: CASSPRSGGSYNEQFF. CDR3 bases: TGCGCCAGCAGCCCCAGGTCCGGGGGCTCCTACAATGAGCAGTTCTTC.

The chain uses TRBV4-2 and TRBJ1-5, with D possibly being TRBD1 (5 bases). The CDR3 consists of 14 residues. With 2 bases removed from V and 10 bases from J, the gap between germline ends came to 15 bases. Germline values: CDR1 LGHNA, CDR2 YNFKEQ. This CDR3 is CASSQFGGSGPQHF. CDR3 nucleotides: TGTGCCAGCAGCCAATTCGGGGGATCAGGACCCCAGCATTTT.

V usage is TRBV15 and J usage is TRBJ2-5, with TRBD2 matching 10 bases. Germline trimming cut 2 bases from V and 2 bases from J; bases unmatched to any gene: 5. The CDR3 has 16 residues. Germline assignment: CDR1 LNHNV and CDR2 YYDKDF (reference sequence). CDR3 loop: CATSRYGLAVQETQYF. CDR3 DNA sequence: TGTGCCACCAGCAGATACGGACTAGCGGTACAAGAGACCCAGTACTTC. The full variable domain, its missing parts supplied by reference TRBV15 and TRBJ2-5, is DAMVIQNPRYQVTQFGKPVTLSCSQTLNHNVMYWYQQKSSQAPKLLFHYYDKDFNNEADTPDNFQSRRPNTSFCFLDIRSPGLGDTAMYLCATSRYGLAVQETQYFGPGTRLLVL.

The V and J genes are TRBV7-3 and TRBJ2-2; D might be TRBD2 (5 bases). With 5 bases removed from V and 4 bases from J, the gap between germline ends came to 11 bases. Per the germline V gene, CDR1 is SGHTA and CDR2 is FQGTGA. CDR3 length: 14 residues. CDR3 residues: CASSAGLSTGELFF. CDR3 nucleotides: TGTGCCAGCAGCGCTGGACTGAGCACCGGGGAGCTGTTTTTT.

This clonotype was recorded many times. The chain employs TRBV7-8 and TRBJ2-5, with 11 bases lining up with TRBD2. The V gene end was trimmed by 1 base and the J gene end by 4 bases; junction bases not matched to a gene: 5. The CDR3 has 16 amino acids. The germline V gene has CDR1 SGHVS and CDR2 FQNEAQ. Written as DNA, the CDR3 is TGTGCCAGCAGCTTAGGTCCCGGGACTAGCGGAGAGACCCAGTACTTC. It codes for CASSLGPGTSGETQYF.

V is TRBV4-2 and J is TRBJ2-7; D may correspond to TRBD1 or TRBD2 (5 bases each). The V gene's germline CDR1 is LGHNA and CDR2 YNFKEQ. The CDR3 length is 15 residues. Trimming cost V 0 bases and J 5 bases, with 14 bases left between them. The CDR3 nucleotides read TGTGCCAGCAGCCAAGAATGGGCAGGGACCCACGAGCAGTACTTC. It encodes CASSQEWAGTHEQYF.

This chain links TRBV12-3 or TRBV12-4 with TRBJ1-2; 9 bases match TRBD1. With V trimmed by 2 bases and J by 6 bases, 7 bases remained unmatched. The CDR3 runs to 15 residues. The CDR3 is CASSLLQGAFDGYTF. Written as DNA, the CDR3 is TGTGCCAGCAGTTTATTACAGGGGGCGTTCGATGGCTACACCTTC.